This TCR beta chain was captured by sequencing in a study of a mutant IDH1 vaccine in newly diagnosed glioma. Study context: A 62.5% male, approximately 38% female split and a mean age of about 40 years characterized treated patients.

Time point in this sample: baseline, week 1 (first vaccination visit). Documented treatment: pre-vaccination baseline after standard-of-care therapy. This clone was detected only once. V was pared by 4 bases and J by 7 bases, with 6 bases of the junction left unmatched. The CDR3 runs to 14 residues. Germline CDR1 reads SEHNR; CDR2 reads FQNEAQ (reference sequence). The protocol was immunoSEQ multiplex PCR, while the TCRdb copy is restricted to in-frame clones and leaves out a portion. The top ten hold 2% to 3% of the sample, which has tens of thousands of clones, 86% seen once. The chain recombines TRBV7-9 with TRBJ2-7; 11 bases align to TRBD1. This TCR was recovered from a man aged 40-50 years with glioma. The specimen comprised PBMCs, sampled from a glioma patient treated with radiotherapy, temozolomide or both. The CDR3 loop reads CASSSDRGLYEQYF. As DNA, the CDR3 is TGTGCCAGCAGCTCGGACAGGGGGCTGTATGAGCAGTACTTC.